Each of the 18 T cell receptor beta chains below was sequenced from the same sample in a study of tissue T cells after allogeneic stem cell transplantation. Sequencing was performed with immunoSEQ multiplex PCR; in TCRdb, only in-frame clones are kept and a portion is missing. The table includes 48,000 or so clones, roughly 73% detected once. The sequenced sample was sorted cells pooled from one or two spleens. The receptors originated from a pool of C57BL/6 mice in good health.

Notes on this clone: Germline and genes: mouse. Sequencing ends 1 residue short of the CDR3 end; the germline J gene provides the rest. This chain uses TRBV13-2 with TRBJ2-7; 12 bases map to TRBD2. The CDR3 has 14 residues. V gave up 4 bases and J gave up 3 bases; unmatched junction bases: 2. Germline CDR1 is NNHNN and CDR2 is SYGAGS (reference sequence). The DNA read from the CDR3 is TGTGCCAGCGGTCAGGACTGGGGGGGCTATGAACAGTAC. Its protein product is CASGQDWGGYEQY. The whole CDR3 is CASGQDWGGYEQYF.

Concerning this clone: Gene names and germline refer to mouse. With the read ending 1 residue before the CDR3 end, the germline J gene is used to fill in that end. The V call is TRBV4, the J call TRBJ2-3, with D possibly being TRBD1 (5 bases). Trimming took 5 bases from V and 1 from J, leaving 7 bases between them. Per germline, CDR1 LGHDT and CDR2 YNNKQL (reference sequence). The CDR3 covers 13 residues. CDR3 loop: CASSRTRAETLYF. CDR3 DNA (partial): TGTGCCAGCAGCCGGACACGTGCAGAAACGCTGTAT.

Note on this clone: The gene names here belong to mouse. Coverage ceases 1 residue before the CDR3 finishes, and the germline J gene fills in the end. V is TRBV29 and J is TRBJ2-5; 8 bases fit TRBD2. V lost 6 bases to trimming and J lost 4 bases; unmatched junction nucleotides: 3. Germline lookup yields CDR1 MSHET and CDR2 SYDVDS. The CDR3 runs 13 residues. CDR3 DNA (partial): TGTGCTAGCAGACTGGGGGTAGAAGACACCCAGTAC. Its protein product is CASRLGVEDTQY. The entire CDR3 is CASRLGVEDTQYF.

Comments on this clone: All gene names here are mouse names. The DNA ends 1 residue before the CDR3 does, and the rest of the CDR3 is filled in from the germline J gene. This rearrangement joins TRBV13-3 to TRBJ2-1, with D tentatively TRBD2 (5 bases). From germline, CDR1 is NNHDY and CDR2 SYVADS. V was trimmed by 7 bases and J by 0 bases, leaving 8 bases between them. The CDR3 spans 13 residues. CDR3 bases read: TGTGCCAGCTCAGGACTTAACTATGCTGAGCAGTTC. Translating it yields CASSGLNYAEQF. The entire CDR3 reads CASSGLNYAEQFF.

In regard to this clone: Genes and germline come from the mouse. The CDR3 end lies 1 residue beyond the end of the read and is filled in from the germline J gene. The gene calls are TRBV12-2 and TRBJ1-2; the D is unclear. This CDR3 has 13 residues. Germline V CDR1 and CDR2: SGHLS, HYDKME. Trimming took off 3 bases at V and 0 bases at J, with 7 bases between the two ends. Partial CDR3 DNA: TGTGCCAGCTCTTCCGGGACAAACTCCGACTACACC. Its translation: CASSSGTNSDYT. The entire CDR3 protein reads CASSSGTNSDYTF.

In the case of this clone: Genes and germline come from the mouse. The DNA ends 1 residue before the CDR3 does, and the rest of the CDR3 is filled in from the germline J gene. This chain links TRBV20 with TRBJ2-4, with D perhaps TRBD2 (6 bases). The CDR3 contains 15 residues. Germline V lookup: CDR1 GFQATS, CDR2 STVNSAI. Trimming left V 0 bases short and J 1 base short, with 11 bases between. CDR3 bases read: TGTGGTGCTAGGGAGACGGGGGGACGTCAAAACACCTTGTAC. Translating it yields CGARETGGRQNTLY. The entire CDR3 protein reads CGARETGGRQNTLYF.

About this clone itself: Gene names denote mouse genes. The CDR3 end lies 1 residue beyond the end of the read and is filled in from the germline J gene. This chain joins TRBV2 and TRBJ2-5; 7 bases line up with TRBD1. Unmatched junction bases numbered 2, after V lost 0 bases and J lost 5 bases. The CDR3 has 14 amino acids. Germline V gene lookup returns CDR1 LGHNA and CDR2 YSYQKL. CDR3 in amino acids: CASSQETGRDTQYF. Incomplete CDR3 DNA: TGTGCCAGCAGCCAAGAGACAGGGAGAGACACCCAGTAC.

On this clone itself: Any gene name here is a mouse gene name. CDR3 amino acids: CASRGTDSYNSPLYF. Incomplete CDR3 DNA: TGTGCTAGCAGGGGGACAGACTCCTATAATTCGCCCCTCTAC. The chain is built from TRBV29 and TRBJ1-6; 7 bases agree with TRBD1. The read stops 1 residue short of the end of the CDR3; the missing end is completed from the germline J gene. TRBJ1-6 is identified as an open reading frame with a role that is uncertain. Per the germline V gene, CDR1 is MSHET and CDR2 is SYDVDS. The CDR3 totals 15 residues. Unmatched junction bases numbered 3, after V lost 6 bases and J lost 1 base.

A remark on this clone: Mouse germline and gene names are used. This CDR3 reads CASSNRISNERLFF. The CDR3 DNA, read in part, is TGTGCCAGCAGTAACAGAATTTCCAACGAAAGATTATTT. V is TRBV26 and J is TRBJ1-4; D call uncertain. The CDR3 is cut off 1 residue early in the read; its end comes from the germline J gene. The germline V gene encodes CDR1 KGHPV and CDR2 FQNQEV (reference sequence). The CDR3 has 14 residues. V lost 5 bases, J lost 0 bases, and 7 bases lay in between.

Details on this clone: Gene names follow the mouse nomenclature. The CDR3 DNA, read in part, is TGTGCCAGCAGTGATAACTGGGGGGAAAGCTCCTATGAACAGTAC. It is translated as CASSDNWGESSYEQY. The complete CDR3 protein is CASSDNWGESSYEQYF. The chain recombines TRBV13-3 with TRBJ2-7; 9 nucleotides agree with TRBD2. The read terminates 1 residue ahead of where the CDR3 ends, so the germline J gene completes it. V shed 1 base and J 0 bases; nucleotides not matched to a gene: 5. The CDR3 contains 16 residues. The germline CDR1 and CDR2 sequences are NNHDY and SYVADS.

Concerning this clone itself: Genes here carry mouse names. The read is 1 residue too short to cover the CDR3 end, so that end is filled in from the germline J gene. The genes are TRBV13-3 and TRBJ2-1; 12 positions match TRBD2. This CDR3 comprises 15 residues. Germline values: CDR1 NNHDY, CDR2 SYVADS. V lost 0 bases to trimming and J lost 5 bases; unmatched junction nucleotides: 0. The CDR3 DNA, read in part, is TGTGCCAGCAGTGATGGGACTGGGGGGGATGCTGAGCAGTTC. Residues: CASSDGTGGDAEQF. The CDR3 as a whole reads CASSDGTGGDAEQFF.

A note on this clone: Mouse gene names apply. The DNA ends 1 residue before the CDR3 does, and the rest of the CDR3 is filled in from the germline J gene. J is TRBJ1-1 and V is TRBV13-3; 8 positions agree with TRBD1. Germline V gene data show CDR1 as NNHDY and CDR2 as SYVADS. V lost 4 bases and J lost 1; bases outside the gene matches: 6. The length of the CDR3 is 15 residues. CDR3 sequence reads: CASSPDRGRNTEVFF. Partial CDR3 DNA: TGTGCCAGCAGTCCCGACAGGGGAAGGAACACAGAAGTCTTC.

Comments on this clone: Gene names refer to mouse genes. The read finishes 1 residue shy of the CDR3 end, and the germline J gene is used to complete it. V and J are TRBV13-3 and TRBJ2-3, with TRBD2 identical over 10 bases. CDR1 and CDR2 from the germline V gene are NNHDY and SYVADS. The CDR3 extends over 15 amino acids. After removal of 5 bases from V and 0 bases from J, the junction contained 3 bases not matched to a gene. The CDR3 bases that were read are TGTGCCAGCAGAAGACTGGGGGGAAGTGCAGAAACGCTGTAT. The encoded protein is CASRRLGGSAETLY. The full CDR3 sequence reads CASRRLGGSAETLYF.

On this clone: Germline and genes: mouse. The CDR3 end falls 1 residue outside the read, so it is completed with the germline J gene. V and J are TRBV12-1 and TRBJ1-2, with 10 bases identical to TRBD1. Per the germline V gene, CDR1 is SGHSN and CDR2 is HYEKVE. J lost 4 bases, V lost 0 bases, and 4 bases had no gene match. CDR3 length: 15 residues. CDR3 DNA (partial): TGTGCCAGCTCTCTCGAGGGACAGGGGTTCTCCGACTACACC. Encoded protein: CASSLEGQGFSDYT. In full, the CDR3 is CASSLEGQGFSDYTF.

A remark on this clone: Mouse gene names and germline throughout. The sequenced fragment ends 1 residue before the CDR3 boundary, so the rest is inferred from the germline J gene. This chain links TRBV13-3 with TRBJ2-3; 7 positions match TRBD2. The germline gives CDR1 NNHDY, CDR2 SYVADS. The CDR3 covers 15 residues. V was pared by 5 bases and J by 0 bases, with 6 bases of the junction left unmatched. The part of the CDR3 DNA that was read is TGTGCCAGCAGGGAGGACTGGTCTAGTGCAGAAACGCTGTAT. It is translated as CASREDWSSAETLY. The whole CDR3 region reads CASREDWSSAETLYF.

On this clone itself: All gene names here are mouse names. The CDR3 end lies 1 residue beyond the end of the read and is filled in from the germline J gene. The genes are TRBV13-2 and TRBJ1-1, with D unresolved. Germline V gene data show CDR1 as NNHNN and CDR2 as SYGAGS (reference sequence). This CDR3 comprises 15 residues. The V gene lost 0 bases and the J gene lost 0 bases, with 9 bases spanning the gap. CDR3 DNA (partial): TGTGCCAGCGGTGATGTAGGGCAGGCAAACACAGAAGTCTTC. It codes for CASGDVGQANTEVF. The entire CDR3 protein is CASGDVGQANTEVFF.

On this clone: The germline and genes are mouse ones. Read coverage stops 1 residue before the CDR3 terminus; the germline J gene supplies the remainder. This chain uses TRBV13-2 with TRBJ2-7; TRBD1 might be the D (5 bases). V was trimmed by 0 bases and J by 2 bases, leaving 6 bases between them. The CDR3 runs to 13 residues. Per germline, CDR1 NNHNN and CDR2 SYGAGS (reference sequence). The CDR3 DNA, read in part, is TGTGCCAGCGGTGATGGACAGCCCTATGAACAGTAC. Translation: CASGDGQPYEQY. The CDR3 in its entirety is CASGDGQPYEQYF.

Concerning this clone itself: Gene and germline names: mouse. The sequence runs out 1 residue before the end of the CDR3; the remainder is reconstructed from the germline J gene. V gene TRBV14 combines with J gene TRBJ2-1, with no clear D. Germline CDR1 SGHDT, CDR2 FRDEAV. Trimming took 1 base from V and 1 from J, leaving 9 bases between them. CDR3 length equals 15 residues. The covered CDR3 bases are TGTGCCAGCAGTTTCCCTAACATAAACTATGCTGAGCAGTTC. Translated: CASSFPNINYAEQF. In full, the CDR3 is CASSFPNINYAEQFF.